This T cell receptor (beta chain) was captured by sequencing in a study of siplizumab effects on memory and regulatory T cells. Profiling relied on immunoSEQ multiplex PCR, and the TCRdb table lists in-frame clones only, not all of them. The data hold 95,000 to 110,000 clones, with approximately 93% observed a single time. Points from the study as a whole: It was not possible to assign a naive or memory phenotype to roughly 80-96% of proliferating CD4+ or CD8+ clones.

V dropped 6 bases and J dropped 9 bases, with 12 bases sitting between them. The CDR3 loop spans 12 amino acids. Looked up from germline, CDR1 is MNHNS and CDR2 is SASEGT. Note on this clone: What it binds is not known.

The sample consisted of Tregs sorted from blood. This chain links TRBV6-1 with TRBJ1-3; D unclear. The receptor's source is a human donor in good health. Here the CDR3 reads CASRIRDGTIYF. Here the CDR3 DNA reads TGTGCCAGCAGGATAAGGGATGGCACCATATATTTT.